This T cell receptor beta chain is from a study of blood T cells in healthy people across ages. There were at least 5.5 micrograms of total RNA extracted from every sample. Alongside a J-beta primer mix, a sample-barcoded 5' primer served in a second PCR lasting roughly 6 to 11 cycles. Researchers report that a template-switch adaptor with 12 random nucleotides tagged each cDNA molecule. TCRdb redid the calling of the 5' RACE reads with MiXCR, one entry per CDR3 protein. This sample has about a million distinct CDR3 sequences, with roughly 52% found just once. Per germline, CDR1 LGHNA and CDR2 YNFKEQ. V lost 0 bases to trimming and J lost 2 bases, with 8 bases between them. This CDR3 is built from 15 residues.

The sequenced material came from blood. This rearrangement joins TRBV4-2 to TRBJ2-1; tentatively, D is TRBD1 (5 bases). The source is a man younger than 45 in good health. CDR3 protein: CASSQEAGPYNEQFF. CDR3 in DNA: TGTGCCAGCAGCCAAGAGGCAGGGCCCTACAATGAGCAGTTCTTC.